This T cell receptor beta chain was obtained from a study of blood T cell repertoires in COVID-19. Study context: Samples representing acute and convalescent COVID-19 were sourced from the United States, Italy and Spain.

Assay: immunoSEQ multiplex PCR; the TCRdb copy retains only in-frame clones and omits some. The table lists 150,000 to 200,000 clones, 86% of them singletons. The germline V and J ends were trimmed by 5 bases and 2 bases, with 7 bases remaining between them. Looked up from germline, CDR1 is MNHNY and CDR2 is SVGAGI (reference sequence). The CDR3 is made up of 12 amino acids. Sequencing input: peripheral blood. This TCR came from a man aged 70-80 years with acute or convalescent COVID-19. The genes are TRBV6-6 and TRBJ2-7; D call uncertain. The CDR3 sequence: CASSPSPYEQYF. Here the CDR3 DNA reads TGTGCCAGCAGTCCTTCCCCCTACGAGCAGTACTTC.